The rows below give T cell receptor beta chains drawn from one sample of a study of T cell changes during pregnancy in multiple sclerosis. Libraries were prepared by immunoSEQ multiplex PCR; TCRdb keeps only in-frame clonotypes and omits some of them. The profile shows about 27,000 clones, about nine tenths of them singletons. The sample here was CD8+ T cells from peripheral blood mononuclear cells, taken in the first trimester of pregnancy. These receptors originate from a female donor in good health, enrolled as a control in a pregnancy study. Each CDR3 is given with its conserved first and last residue. The order of the fields is CDR3 length, clone size, J gene, V gene, CDR3 protein. Clone size appears in some rows only: once, few, many, or a class for an expanded clone.

13	NA	TRBJ1-2	TRBV25-1	CASSEVENYGYTF
13	once	TRBJ1-4	TRBV7-9	CASSGGANEKLFF
14	NA	TRBJ1-1	TRBV19	CASSTGQGNTEAFF
12	once	TRBJ2-7	TRBV28	CASSLTGVEQYF
15	NA	TRBJ1-1	TRBV5-4	CASSLSHRVGTEAFF
18	NA	TRBJ1-4	TRBV7-2	CASSSGQVGRIIFEKLFF
13	NA	TRBJ2-7	TRBV7-2	CASSWGPDYEQYF
14	NA	TRBJ1-5	TRBV15	CATSRTDSHQPQHF
13	NA	TRBJ2-7	TRBV19	CASSTGTGREQYF
11	NA	TRBJ1-1	TRBV7-8	CASSGQSEAFF
14	NA	TRBJ1-5	TRBV28	CASSLRVPNQPQHF
14	NA	TRBJ1-5	TRBV5-6	CASRGMGSNQPQHF
16	NA	TRBJ2-3	TRBV5-5	CASSPHNDLSTDTQYF
11	NA	TRBJ1-1	TRBV30	CAWSRQLEAFF
14	NA	TRBJ2-7	TRBV27	CASSYYGLVGEQYF
14	few	TRBJ2-7	TRBV7-8	CASSPASISYEQYF
14	NA	TRBJ2-2	TRBV4-1	CASSQGTGTGELFF
15	medium-sized	TRBJ2-3	TRBV14	CASSPSWRLTDTQYF
15	NA	TRBJ1-5	TRBV23-1	CASSLRDRENQPQHF
15	NA	TRBJ1-4	TRBV4-2	CASSQAGTVGEKLFF
13	NA	TRBJ1-1	TRBV4-2	CASSQDLYTEAFF
14	NA	TRBJ1-1	TRBV27	CASSSGTGGTEAFF
16	NA	TRBJ2-1	TRBV4-3	CASSQVGSGDYNEQFF
12	NA	TRBJ2-7	TRBV13	CASGDSSYEQYF
16	once	TRBJ2-7	TRBV7-8	CASSLPGTRPSYEQYF
16	NA	TRBJ2-1	TRBV9	CASSDNLREGDNEQFF
18	NA	TRBJ2-7	TRBV13	CASSSDRGRTSGRYEQYF
16	NA	TRBJ2-7	TRBV5-4	CASSPRIGTARYEQYF
15	NA	TRBJ2-1	TRBV18	CASSPPGQGVNEQFF
15	NA	TRBJ2-7	TRBV2	CASSEAGTASYEQYF
15	NA	TRBJ1-4	TRBV7-8	CASSSQTGSNEKLFF
15	NA	TRBJ2-3	TRBV4-2	CASSQGGGAKDTQYF
13	NA	TRBJ2-1	TRBV15	CATSRAPLREQFF
13	NA	TRBJ2-5	TRBV29-1	CSVSGTPKETQYF
17	NA	TRBJ1-1	TRBV4-1	CASSQDREGRYDTEAFF
16	NA	TRBJ2-7	TRBV27	CASSPLSGSFPSEQYF
15	NA	TRBJ2-7	TRBV9	CASSVDGGYGNEQYF
14	NA	TRBJ1-1	TRBV28	CASSPARGHTEAFF
14	NA	TRBJ2-1	TRBV15	CATSREEFGNEQFF
14	NA	TRBJ1-1	TRBV5-1	CASSLAQLNTEAFF
17	once	TRBJ2-3	TRBV11-2	CASSLGLAGAGTDTQYF
14	NA	TRBJ2-7	TRBV27	CASSSQGGSYEQYF
14	NA	TRBJ2-2	TRBV5-6	CASSLGTNTGELFF
15	NA	TRBJ1-6	TRBV19	CASSIGPGGDSPLHF
12	medium-sized	TRBJ2-1	TRBV4-2	CASSQSDNEQFF